The 22 T cell receptor beta chains in this list originate from one sample, sequenced in a study of CD8+CD57+ T cells in acquired aplastic anemia. Profiling that covered TCR beta VDJ and CDR3 relied on genomic DNA as its template. TCRdb reprocessed the reads via MiXCR and lists one record per CDR3 protein. The sample gives some 180,000 distinct CDR3 sequences, less than 65% of which show up once; roughly 46% is in the top ten. Patients chosen for sequencing had shown CD8+CD57+ cell expansion by flow cytometry. Sequencing was performed on sorted CD4+, CD8+, or CD8+CD57+ T cells (not recorded which) from PBMCs. The receptors were sampled from a human donor with aplastic anemia.

The chain carries TRBV7-9 and TRBJ2-3; 7 nucleotides agree with TRBD1. Germline CDR1 and CDR2: SEHNR and FQNEAQ (reference sequence). Losses at the gene ends were 5 bases for V and 4 bases for J; bases not matched to a gene: 6. The CDR3 extends over 14 amino acids. CDR3 nucleotide sequence: TGTGCCAGCAGCCTAGGGGGCGCATCAGATACGCAGTATTTT. Amino acids: CASSLGGASDTQYF.

In this sample, this clonotype turned up once. A much larger clone lies one base from this, so it may be a read error. The conserved phenylalanine or tryptophan is not found at the CDR3 terminus, so this likely reflects a read error. This chain joins TRBV6-2 or TRBV6-3 and TRBJ2-1; D may be TRBD2 (7 bases). Trimming cost V 8 bases and J 10 bases, with 12 bases left between them. The CDR3 loop spans 11 amino acids. The germline V gene encodes CDR1 MNHEY and CDR2 SVGEGT. The CDR3 region is CASSWGGEQFL. The CDR3, as DNA: TGTGCCAGCTCCTGGGGGGGCGAGCAGTTCCTC.

The rearrangement links TRBV24-1 to TRBJ2-1; no firm D call. The germline CDR1 and CDR2 sequences are KGHDR and SFDVKD. This CDR3 comprises 15 residues. Trimming took 3 bases from V and 5 from J, leaving 13 bases between them. The CDR3: CATSDPADPNNEQFF. The CDR3 nucleotides read TGTGCCACCAGTGATCCCGCGGATCCGAACAATGAGCAGTTCTTC.

This clonotype occurred a few times. The chain uses TRBV3-1 and TRBJ1-2; 7 bases match TRBD1. This CDR3 comprises 15 residues. V dropped 1 base and J dropped 4; count of bases not matched to a gene: 6. Germline CDR1 and CDR2: LGHDT and YNNKEL (reference sequence). DNA of the CDR3: TGTGCCAGCAGCCAAGCCTGGGACAGAGTCTATGGCTACACCTTC. Protein: CASSQAWDRVYGYTF.

Concerning this clonotype itself: A read error is possible here, since a much larger clone lies one base away. This rearrangement joins TRBV9 to TRBJ2-1; D might be TRBD1 or TRBD2, each matching 5 bases. There are 15 residues in the CDR3. Germline lookup yields CDR1 SGDLS and CDR2 YYNGEE. The CDR3 nucleotides are TGTGCCAGCAGCGTATGGGGGAGCTCCTACAGTGAGCAGTTCTTC. Translating gives CASSVWGSSYSEQFF.

The chain links TRBV29-1 to TRBJ2-3; D gene uncertain. Germline V gene lookup returns CDR1 SQVTM and CDR2 ANQGSEA. The V end lost 6 bases, the J end lost 2 bases, and 9 bases lay between the germline ends. CDR3 length equals 12 residues. DNA for the CDR3: TGCAGCGTGAGGATTATCACAGATACGCAGTATTTT. Its protein is CSVRIITDTQYF.

In this sample, this clonotype is medium-sized. This rearrangement joins TRBV27 to TRBJ2-5; 9 nucleotides align to TRBD1. The CDR3 covers 16 residues. V lost 6 bases and J lost 2; bases outside the gene matches: 10. Germline CDR1 MNHEY, CDR2 SMNVEV (reference sequence). The CDR3 sequence is CASSPPGDRDQETQYF. CDR3 in DNA: TGTGCCAGCAGCCCCCCGGGGGACAGGGATCAAGAGACCCAGTACTTC.

J is TRBJ2-5 and V is TRBV2; D unclear. The CDR3 is 16 residues long. The V gene's germline CDR1 is SNHLY and CDR2 FYNNEI. V lost 3 bases, J lost 7 bases, and 21 bases lay in between. CDR3 region: CASSDRATNAEGTQYF. CDR3 in DNA: TGTGCCAGCAGTGATCGGGCCACAAACGCGGAAGGGACCCAGTACTTC.

The V and J genes are TRBV2 and TRBJ1-5; no firm D call. This CDR3 comprises 14 residues. V dropped 1 base and J dropped 8 bases, with 12 bases sitting between them. Germline V gene lookup returns CDR1 SNHLY and CDR2 FYNNEI. CDR3 sequence (DNA): TGTGCCAGCAGTGAAGAGGCTGGGGTTAAGCCCCAGCATTTT. This gives the protein CASSEEAGVKPQHF.

The rearrangement links TRBV1 to TRBJ1-1; no check of the table's D call, TRBD1, against the DNA was made. TRBV1 is classified as a pseudogene. CDR3 length: 15 residues. The CDR3 protein is CTSSHPRLMNTEAFF. The DNA for the CDR3 is TGCACCAGCAGCCACCCCCGGCTGATGAACACTGAAGCTTTCTTT.

This clonotype was seen repeatedly, ten times or more. The chain links TRBV7-9 to TRBJ1-3; D call uncertain. Germline V gene sequence: CDR1 SEHNR, CDR2 FQNEAQ (reference sequence). The V end was cut by 3 bases, the J end by 0 bases, with 6 bases between. The CDR3 is 14 amino acids. The CDR3 coding sequence is TGTGCCAGCAGCTTTCCATTCTCTGGAAACACCATATATTTT. Its protein product is CASSFPFSGNTIYF.

The chain couples TRBV19 to TRBJ1-6; 9 nucleotides line up with TRBD1. CDR1 is LNHDA, CDR2 SQIVND, per germline (reference sequence). Unmatched junction bases numbered 8, after V lost 5 bases and J lost 9 bases. There are 15 residues in the CDR3. The CDR3 bases are TGTGCCAGTAGTCCGAGGGACAGGGAGGCTTCACCCCTCCACTTT. It is translated as CASSPRDREASPLHF. The variable domain in full, with the rest retrieved from reference TRBV19 and TRBJ1-6, is DGGITQSPKYLFRKEGQNVTLSCEQNLNHDAMYWYRQDPGQGLRLIYYSQIVNDFQKGDIAEGYSVSREKKESFPLTVTSAQKNPTAFYLCASSPRDREASPLHFGNGTRLTVT.

This CDR3 reads CASSLASMNTEAFF. DNA of the CDR3: TGTGCCAGCAGCTTAGCGTCCATGAACACTGAAGCTTTCTTT. The chain joins TRBV7-9 to TRBJ1-1; D call uncertain. V lost 0 bases and J lost 0, with 5 bases in between. CDR1 and CDR2 (germline): SEHNR, FQNEAQ (reference sequence). This CDR3 region has 14 residues.

This clonotype was seen ten or more times. The V and J genes are TRBV27 and TRBJ1-1; 10 bases line up with TRBD1. The germline CDR1 and CDR2 sequences are MNHEY and SMNVEV (reference sequence). The ends lost 7 bases at V and 3 bases at J; junction bases unmatched: 2. The CDR3 loop spans 13 amino acids. The CDR3 nucleotides read TGTGCCAGCAATGGACAGGGGGACACTGAAGCTTTCTTT. Translation: CASNGQGDTEAFF.

CDR3 protein: CASSPQGAVEDYGYTF. DNA of the CDR3: TGTGCCAGCAGCCCACAGGGGGCCGTCGAGGACTATGGCTACACCTTC. The J gene is TRBJ1-2, the V gene TRBV7-4, with TRBD1 identical over 9 bases. CDR1 and CDR2 from the germline V gene are SGHVT and SQSDAQ. The V and J ends lost 5 bases and 3 bases, in that order; junction bases with no gene match: 10. CDR3 length: 16 residues.

Ten or more counts support this clonotype. The chain links TRBV7-6 to TRBJ1-3, with D possibly matching TRBD1 (6 bases). Germline CDR1 SGHVS, CDR2 FNYEAQ. The CDR3 extends over 15 amino acids. Trimming stripped 4 bases from V and 0 bases from J, with 10 bases between. The CDR3 is CASSSGAPSGNTIYF. The CDR3 DNA reads as TGTGCCAGCAGCTCAGGGGCTCCCTCTGGAAACACCATATATTTT.

This chain connects TRBV7-4 to TRBJ2-3; TRBD2 aligns across 8 bases. The CDR3 is 14 amino acids. Trimming took 11 bases from V and 9 from J; bases not matched to a gene: 16. Germline V CDR1 and CDR2: SGHVT, SQSDAQ. The CDR3 DNA reads as TGTGCCTACAGCTTAGTGCCGGGGGGGGACACGCAGTATTTT. Residues: CAYSLVPGGDTQYF.

This clonotype was seen ten or more times. The rearrangement links TRBV6-5 to TRBJ1-6, with D possibly TRBD1 on 6 matching bases. Per the germline V gene, CDR1 is MNHEY and CDR2 is SVGAGI. CDR3 length: 16 amino acids. Trimming shortened V by 7 bases and J by 2 bases, and 15 bases separated the two germline ends. CDR3: CASTTQGRAYNSPLHF. In DNA form, the CDR3 reads TGTGCCAGCACCACACAGGGACGTGCCTATAATTCACCCCTCCACTTT.

This clonotype was recorded once. The gene calls are TRBV20-1 and TRBJ2-7, with a tentative D call TRBD1 (6 bases). This CDR3 has 12 residues. CDR1 DFQATT and CDR2 SNEGSKA come from the germline V gene (reference sequence). The V end was cut by 3 bases, the J end by 3 bases, with 9 bases between. The CDR3 coding sequence is TGCAGTGCTAGGGGACACGTCTACGAGCAGTACTTC. Translating gives CSARGHVYEQYF.

This chain uses TRBV9 with TRBJ2-7; tentatively, D is TRBD1 (6 bases). This CDR3 region has 17 residues. Trimming stripped 0 bases from V and 2 bases from J, with 18 bases between. Germline V gene lookup returns CDR1 SGDLS and CDR2 YYNGEE. CDR3 region: CASSVGPHPDRPYEQYF. CDR3 nucleotides: TGTGCCAGCAGCGTAGGTCCCCACCCGGACAGACCCTACGAGCAGTACTTC.

The chain combines TRBV24-1 with TRBJ1-1, with 9 positions matching TRBD1. CDR3 length equals 18 residues. Trimming cost V 7 bases and J 5 bases; bases outside gene matches: 19. Germline loops: CDR1 KGHDR, CDR2 SFDVKD. The CDR3 coding sequence is TGTGCCACCAGGAGTTCCCCCCCTGTGACAGGGGGTCGAACTGAAGCTTTCTTT. This gives the protein CATRSSPPVTGGRTEAFF.

This clonotype occurred many times. J is TRBJ2-1 and V is TRBV4-1; D might be TRBD2 (6 bases). The germline V gene has CDR1 MGHRA and CDR2 YSYEKL. The ends were cut back, 3 bases at V and 0 bases at J, with 9 bases in the middle. The CDR3 covers 15 residues. CDR3 nucleotides: TGCGCCAGCAGCCAGGGACTTGACTCCTACAATGAGCAGTTCTTC. This sequence encodes CASSQGLDSYNEQFF.